Following are 7 T cell receptor beta chains from one sample sequenced in a study of blood T cells in healthy people across ages. Sample-barcoded 5' priming and a J-beta primer mix drove a second PCR of roughly 6 to 12 cycles. TCRdb re-called the 5' RACE reads with MiXCR, one entry per CDR3 protein. Here the sample spans approximately 1.5 million distinct CDR3 sequences, about 35% being singletons. Sample: blood. The receptors derive from a woman under 40 in good health.

To note about this clonotype: This could be a read error, since a much larger clone is one nucleotide away. The genes are TRBV4-1 and TRBJ2-7; D ambiguous. The DNA end is a closer match to TRBJ2-5, so the J assignment may be wrong. CDR3 size: 13 residues. Germline CDR1 MGHRA, CDR2 YSYEKL. The DNA of the CDR3 is TGCGCCAACAGCCAAGATGATGGGGAGACCCAGTACTTC. This translates into CANSQDDGETQYF.

Details on this clonotype: A much larger clonotype is one base distant, so this may be a read error. The chain combines TRBV29-1 with TRBJ2-4; 9 bases agree with TRBD1. TRBJ2-7 matches the DNA end more closely, so the J call is doubtful. CDR1 SQVTM and CDR2 ANQGSEA come from the germline V gene. The CDR3 has 16 amino acids. CDR3 sequence (DNA): TGCAGCGCTGGCGGGACAGGGAGCGATAGTACGTCCGAGCAGTACTTC. Translated: CSAGGTGSDSTSEQYF.

This clonotype was seen a few times. The J gene is TRBJ2-2, the V gene TRBV27; no definite D call. Trimming shortened V by 7 bases and J by 3 bases, and 6 bases separated the two germline ends. The CDR3 spans 12 residues. Germline V lookup: CDR1 MNHEY, CDR2 SMNVEV (reference sequence). CDR3 nucleotides: TGTGCCAGCAAGGAGTACACCGGGGAGCTGTTTTTT. This gives the protein CASKEYTGELFF.

This clonotype showed up many times. The chain couples TRBV20-1 to TRBJ1-1; possibly TRBD1 for D (5 bases). The CDR3 length is 14 residues. Germline V lookup: CDR1 DFQATT, CDR2 SNEGSKA (reference sequence). CDR3 sequence: CSARAGTVNTEAFF. The DNA for the CDR3 is TGCAGCGCCCGAGCCGGGACGGTGAACACTGAAGCTTTCTTT.

This clonotype was observed a handful of times. This rearrangement joins TRBV20-1 to TRBJ2-4; the D is unclear. The CDR3 has 13 residues. The V gene lost 5 bases and the J gene lost 7 bases, with 15 bases spanning the gap. The V gene's germline CDR1 is DFQATT and CDR2 SNEGSKA (reference sequence). As DNA, the CDR3 is TGCAGTGCTGCCGGATTCGCTGGGAACATTCAGTACTTC. It encodes CSAAGFAGNIQYF.

This clonotype has more than one count but fewer than ten. V gene TRBV27 combines with J gene TRBJ2-5; no clear D gene. Trimming took off 0 bases at V and 4 bases at J, with 9 bases between the two ends. Germline CDR1 reads MNHEY; CDR2 reads SMNVEV (reference sequence). The CDR3 length is 14 residues. As DNA, the CDR3 is TGTGCCAGCAGTTTATCGATCCAGCCAGAGACCCAGTACTTC. Its protein product is CASSLSIQPETQYF.

V is TRBV6-2 or TRBV6-3 and J is TRBJ1-4, with D hard to call. Trimming shortened V by 2 bases and J by 7 bases, and 11 bases separated the two germline ends. CDR1 is MNHEY, CDR2 SVGEGT, per germline. The length of the CDR3 is 14 residues. The CDR3 nucleotides are TGTGCCAGCAGTTACGGGGAGTTTGTTGAAAAACTGTTTTTT. Translated, it gives CASSYGEFVEKLFF.